This T cell receptor beta chain originates from a study of T cell responses to AZD1222 COVID-19 vaccine. Only in-frame clones appear in the TCRdb table, and some are missing; sequencing was by immunoSEQ multiplex PCR. The table has fewer than 150,000 clones, 85% to 95% seen once; the top ten hold approximately 5%. Comment on this clone: The target antigen is unknown. The sample contains more than one DNA sequence encoding this CDR3.

Whole-study findings and limits: Reportedly, nearly half of unique spike TCRs recognized epitopes outside B.1.351/B.1.1.7 mutations.

V gave up 4 bases and J gave up 4 bases; unmatched junction bases: 7. The germline V gene encodes CDR1 LGHDT and CDR2 YNNKEL (reference sequence). The CDR3 sequence is 15 residues long. The chain uses TRBV3-1 (or the pseudogene TRBV3-2) and TRBJ1-3; 7 positions agree with TRBD1. The input for sequencing was peripheral blood, taken 28 days after the second AZD1222 dose. This receptor was identified in an adult who received the AZD1222 COVID-19 vaccine. This CDR3 reads CASSPDRASGNTIYF. The DNA of the CDR3 is TGTGCCAGCAGCCCTGACAGGGCCTCCGGAAACACCATATATTTT.